What follows describes a single T cell receptor (beta chain). The data are from a study of patients and donors after allogeneic stem cell transplantation. The germline V and J ends were trimmed by 1 base and 1 base, with 7 bases remaining between them. The CDR3 extends over 14 amino acids. Per the germline V gene, CDR1 is SNHLY and CDR2 is FYNNEI. TCRdb passed the RT-PCR reads through MiXCR, listing each CDR3 protein once. This sample has around 170,000 distinct CDR3 sequences, with nearly 25% found just once. Sample: blood, either unsorted or a sorted T cell fraction (not recorded which). This receptor was taken from a human donor who was either an allogeneic HSCT recipient or a stem cell or donor lymphocyte infusion donor (not recorded which). It is not recorded whose cells these are; they may come from a transplant donor. V and J are TRBV2 and TRBJ1-2, with unresolved D. CDR3 protein: CASSEGRGNYGYTF. CDR3 bases: TGTGCCAGCAGTGAAGGTCGGGGTAACTATGGCTACACCTTC.